This TCR beta chain was obtained from a study of cytomegalovirus exposure and HLA in healthy donors. PCR was performed using 60 Vbeta and 13 Jbeta primers. Produced via immunoSEQ multiplex PCR; TCRdb's table is partial and in-frame only. Among some 160,000 clones listed, under 90% were seen once. Findings and caveats of the study: The authors confirmed in vitro that three CMV-associated chains were specific for CMV antigens.

About this clone: Its target is not known.

This CDR3 is 11 amino acids long. Trimming took 3 bases from V and 8 from J, leaving 6 bases between them. Per germline, CDR1 MGHDK and CDR2 SYGVNS. The source of this sequence is a boy between 2 and 10 years old in good health and CMV-seronegative. Sequences were obtained from PBMCs. V usage is TRBV25-1 and J usage is TRBJ2-3, with no clear D. CDR3 residues: CASSDGPTQYF. The CDR3 DNA is TGTGCCAGCAGTGATGGCCCTACGCAGTATTTT.